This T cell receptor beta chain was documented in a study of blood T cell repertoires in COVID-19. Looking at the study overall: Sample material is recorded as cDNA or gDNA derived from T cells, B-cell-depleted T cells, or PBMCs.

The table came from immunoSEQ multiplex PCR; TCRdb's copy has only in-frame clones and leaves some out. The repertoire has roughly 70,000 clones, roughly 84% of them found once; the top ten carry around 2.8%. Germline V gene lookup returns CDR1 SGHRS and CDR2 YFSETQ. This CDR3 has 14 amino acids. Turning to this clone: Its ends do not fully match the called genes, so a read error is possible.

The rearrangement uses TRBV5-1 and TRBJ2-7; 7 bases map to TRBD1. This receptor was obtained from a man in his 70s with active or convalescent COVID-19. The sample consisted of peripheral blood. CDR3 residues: CASSLATGLDEQYF. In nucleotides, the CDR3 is TGCGCCAGCAGTTTGGCGACAGGGCTTGACGAGCAGTACTTC.